Presented here are 20 T cell receptor beta chains from one specimen sequenced in a study of OX40 agonist ivuxolimab in advanced cancers. TCRdb keeps only in-frame clones here, not all; method: immunoSEQ multiplex PCR. The table includes 60,000 or so clones, 80% to 95% detected once. The sequencing used CD4+ or CD8+ T cells sorted from blood, collected in a trial of the OX40 agonist ivuxolimab. The receptors here all came from an adult with an advanced solid tumor such as melanoma, head and neck, liver or kidney cancer.

This clone was counted between two and nine times. The rearrangement uses TRBV7-7 and TRBJ2-7; D is ambiguous. V shed 3 bases and J shed 5 bases, with 11 bases lying between them. The CDR3 extends over 13 amino acids. CDR1 is SSHAT and CDR2 is FNYEAQ in the germline V gene (reference sequence). In DNA, the CDR3 is TGTGCCAGCAGCTTTTCTCCGGGTGACGAGCAGTACTTC. Its translation: CASSFSPGDEQYF.

The chain is built from TRBV14 and TRBJ2-1; TRBD2 matches at 8 bases. The length of the CDR3 is 17 residues. J gave up 1 base and V 6 bases, and 11 bases lay outside the gene matches. Germline-derived CDR1 and CDR2 are SGHDN and FVKESK. CDR3 amino acids: CASSLRGVAGSYNEQFF. Written as DNA, the CDR3 is TGTGCCAGCAGTCTCCGAGGGGTAGCGGGGTCCTACAATGAGCAGTTCTTC.

The rearrangement links TRBV5-4 to TRBJ2-3, with 7 bases matching TRBD2. The germline V gene encodes CDR1 SGHNT and CDR2 YYREEE (reference sequence). Trimming took 3 bases from V and 3 from J; bases not matched to a gene: 10. There are 16 residues in the CDR3. The CDR3 DNA is TGTGCCAGCAGCTCCGCCACTAGGGGAGGGACAGATACGCAGTATTTT. Amino acids: CASSSATRGGTDTQYF.

This chain connects TRBV18 to TRBJ2-2; no clear D gene. V gave up 2 bases and J gave up 0 bases, with 4 bases separating them. The germline CDR1 and CDR2 sequences are KGHSH and LQKENI. The CDR3 runs to 14 residues. CDR3: CASSPGSNTGELFF. CDR3 DNA: TGTGCCAGCTCACCAGGGTCGAACACCGGGGAGCTGTTTTTT.

The chain carries TRBV5-1 and TRBJ1-1, with D possibly being TRBD1 (5 bases). The CDR3 consists of 14 residues. CDR1 is SGHRS and CDR2 is YFSETQ in the germline V gene. The ends were cut back, 0 bases at V and 3 bases at J, with 9 bases in the middle. Written as DNA, the CDR3 is TGCGCCAGCAGCTTGGCCCGAGGGGACACTGAAGCTTTCTTT. This translates into CASSLARGDTEAFF.

The genes are TRBV7-9 and TRBJ1-3, with D possibly matching TRBD1 (6 bases). The CDR3 loop spans 15 amino acids. From germline, CDR1 is SEHNR and CDR2 FQNEAQ (reference sequence). V lost 5 bases, J lost 0 bases, and 11 bases lay in between. In nucleotides, the CDR3 is TGTGCCAGCAGCCCACAGGGTGACTCTGGAAACACCATATATTTT. Protein sequence: CASSPQGDSGNTIYF.

This rearrangement joins TRBV7-9 to TRBJ1-1; D is unclear. CDR1 is SEHNR and CDR2 is FQNEAQ in the germline V gene (reference sequence). Trimming took 5 bases from V and 0 from J, leaving 7 bases between them. This CDR3 is built from 13 residues. CDR3: CASSLGMNTEAFF. The CDR3 DNA follows: TGTGCCAGCAGCCTCGGGATGAACACTGAAGCTTTCTTT.

The gene calls are TRBV13 and TRBJ2-1, with D perhaps matching TRBD1 (5 bases). Germline V lookup: CDR1 PRHDT, CDR2 FYEKMQ (reference sequence). This CDR3 is 14 amino acids long. The V end lost 1 base, the J end lost 5 bases, and 9 bases lay between the germline ends. The CDR3 DNA sequence: TGTGCCAGCAGCTTAGAGGACACCGACAATGAGCAGTTCTTC. It codes for CASSLEDTDNEQFF.

The chain carries TRBV9 and TRBJ2-3, with 7 positions matching TRBD1. V gave up 0 bases and J gave up 4 bases; unmatched junction bases: 5. The CDR3 contains 15 residues. CDR1 SGDLS and CDR2 YYNGEE come from the germline V gene. The CDR3 loop reads CASSVEGAHPDTQYF. The CDR3 DNA follows: TGTGCCAGCAGCGTAGAGGGGGCGCATCCAGATACGCAGTATTTT.

In its sample, this clone was seen once. The genes are TRBV4-1 and TRBJ1-2, with TRBD1 identical over 7 bases. Germline CDR1 MGHRA, CDR2 YSYEKL. J was trimmed by 8 bases and V by 2 bases; bases with no gene match: 11. The CDR3 consists of 15 residues. The CDR3 here is CASSQLPDRVGGYTF. The CDR3, as DNA: TGCGCCAGCAGCCAACTCCCAGACAGGGTAGGGGGCTACACCTTC.

This clone was seen once. The chain has TRBV19 and TRBJ2-7, with D hard to call. V was pared by 2 bases and J by 1 base, with 6 bases between. The V gene's germline CDR1 is LNHDA and CDR2 SQIVND (reference sequence). The CDR3 is made up of 13 amino acids. This CDR3 reads CASSIPYSYEQYF. CDR3 DNA: TGTGCCAGTAGTATACCCTATTCCTACGAGCAGTACTTC.

The rearrangement links TRBV5-5 to TRBJ2-1; 9 bases fit TRBD2. The trim removed 3 bases at V and 0 bases at J, leaving 4 bases unmatched. Germline V gene data show CDR1 as SGHKS and CDR2 as YYEKEE (reference sequence). This CDR3 is 16 amino acids long. CDR3: CASSSGSGSSYNEQFF. The CDR3 nucleotides read TGTGCCAGCAGCTCCGGTAGCGGGAGCTCCTACAATGAGCAGTTCTTC.

Remarks on this clone: A far larger clone is a single base away, which makes a read error likely. The chain couples TRBV6-1 to TRBJ2-1; 7 nucleotides line up with TRBD2. Germline-derived CDR1 and CDR2 are MNHNS and SASEGT. The J segment lost 10 bases and the V segment lost 3 bases, leaving 18 bases of the junction unmatched. CDR3 length: 17 residues. The CDR3 region has the DNA TGTGCCAGCAGTGAGTCGTCTGAGTTGTTCCGGGAGGACGAGCAGTTCTTC. This codes for CASSESSELFREDEQFF.

This sequence joins TRBV19 and TRBJ1-2; TRBD1 might be the D (5 bases). This CDR3 region has 14 residues. Germline V gene sequence: CDR1 LNHDA, CDR2 SQIVND (reference sequence). V lost 7 bases and J 7 bases, leaving 19 bases between the germline ends. The CDR3 region has the DNA TGTGCCAGTACCACTGACAGCCCGTCATCTGGCTACACCTTC. Its translation: CASTTDSPSSGYTF.

The rearrangement links TRBV7-3 to TRBJ2-2; D tentatively reads TRBD1 or TRBD2 (5 bases each). The V gene's germline CDR1 is SGHTA and CDR2 FQGTGA. The V gene lost 10 bases and the J gene lost 0 bases, with 12 bases spanning the gap. This CDR3 contains 14 residues. CDR3 DNA: TGTGCCACCCGGGACGGCGCGAACACCGGGGAGCTGTTTTTT. Its translation is CATRDGANTGELFF.

This clone came up a few times. This chain connects TRBV2 to TRBJ2-3, with 13 bases matching TRBD2. This CDR3 contains 16 residues. Germline V lookup: CDR1 SNHLY, CDR2 FYNNEI. The V and J ends lost 5 bases and 6 bases, in that order; junction bases with no gene match: 8. CDR3 protein: CASSYGTSGAHDTQYF. The CDR3, as DNA: TGTGCCAGCAGTTATGGGACTAGCGGGGCCCACGATACGCAGTATTTT.

The rearrangement uses TRBV4-2 and TRBJ2-7; no reliable D call. The CDR3 spans 13 residues. The V and J ends lost 5 bases and 2 bases respectively, with 10 bases between them. Germline V gene sequence: CDR1 LGHNA, CDR2 YNFKEQ. Here the CDR3 reads CASSFGTTYEQYF. Written as DNA, the CDR3 is TGTGCCAGCAGCTTCGGTACTACCTACGAGCAGTACTTC.

The V gene is TRBV9, the J gene TRBJ2-2, with a possible D match to TRBD1 (6 bases). The germline CDR1 and CDR2 sequences are SGDLS and YYNGEE. This CDR3 comprises 13 residues. V shed 0 bases and J shed 6 bases, with 6 bases lying between them. In nucleotides, the CDR3 is TGTGCCAGCAGCGTAGAGGGGGCCGGGGAGCTGTTTTTT. Its protein is CASSVEGAGELFF.

The chain has TRBV12-5 and TRBJ2-5; D not resolved. CDR3 length equals 15 residues. CDR1 and CDR2 from the germline V gene are LGHNT and FRNRAP. V was cut by 6 bases and J by 2 bases, with 16 bases left in between. CDR3 DNA sequence: TGTGCTAGTGGATCCAACGTTGGACCGCAAGAGACCCAGTACTTC. Its translation: CASGSNVGPQETQYF.

The chain carries TRBV7-9 and TRBJ1-2, with D unresolved. The CDR3 loop spans 14 amino acids. Trimming pared 3 bases from V and 0 bases from J, leaving 8 bases between. Germline lookup yields CDR1 SEHNR and CDR2 FQNEAQ (reference sequence). The CDR3 nucleotides are TGTGCCAGCAGCTTCTTAGAACCTAACTATGGCTACACCTTC. Protein sequence: CASSFLEPNYGYTF.